Ten or more counts support the clone carrying this T cell receptor beta chain. Its antigen is not known. The CDR3 contains 16 residues. V shed 6 bases and J 5 bases; nucleotides not matched to a gene: 15. The germline gives CDR1 MNHNS, CDR2 SASEGT. The TCR beta library used iRepertoire HTBI primers with Arm-PCR amplification of CDR3. MiXCR, applied by TCRdb to the multiplex PCR reads, yields one record per CDR3 protein. Of 400,000 to 500,000 distinct CDR3 sequences listed, 20% to 25% were seen once; the top ten hold around 15%. Time point given: persistent/refractory GD, antithyroid drugs over 5 years with positive TRAb. There was RNA extracted from PBMCs, and the TCR library was made from it. Patients came through an endocrinology department, and that department was in Xi'an, China. EDTA tubes received about 10 milliliters of collected peripheral blood. The source of the sample is a study of regulatory T cells in long-lasting Graves disease.

Study-wide results and limits: Persistent Graves' patients had lower TCR diversity than newly diagnosed ones. Persistent disease exhibited a predilection for TRBV28, TRBJ1-2 and TRBJ2-5.

The rearrangement joins TRBV6-1 to TRBJ2-5, with TRBD1 identical over 7 bases. This receptor was identified in a female donor with Graves disease. The sample consisted of peripheral blood mononuclear cells (PBMCs), taken when the disease was refractory, from a patient treated with antithyroid drugs. The CDR3 DNA reads TGTGCCAGCAGCGCAAGGGACAGTCGCTCGGGGGAGACCCAGTACTTC. Residues: CASSARDSRSGETQYF.